A selection of T cell receptor beta chains follows, all from one sample in a study of blood T cell repertoires in COVID-19. TCRdb's table, derived via immunoSEQ multiplex PCR, lists solely in-frame clones and lacks some. Seen here are around 250,000 clones, about four fifths observed once, and the top ten hold roughly 2%. What was sequenced was peripheral blood. The origin of the receptors is a man aged 30 to 39 who had recovered from COVID-19. Each CDR3 is given with its conserved first and last residue. D genes are given only for firm matches. The size entry is marked missing in some rows and otherwise reads once, few, many or a size class.

CDR3 length: 14; D gene: TRBD2; J gene: TRBJ2-3; V gene: TRBV5-1; clone size: -; CDR3 DNA: TGCGCCAGCACCATTGCCGGGGGGGCAGATACGCAGTATTTT; CDR3 protein: CASTIAGGADTQYF
CDR3 length: 13; D gene: -; J gene: TRBJ2-2; V gene: TRBV2; clone size: few; CDR3 DNA: TGTGCCAGCAAACAGGAGAACACCGGGGAGCTGTTTTTT; CDR3 protein: CASKQENTGELFF
CDR3 length: 16; D gene: -; J gene: TRBJ2-6; V gene: TRBV6-1; clone size: -; CDR3 DNA: TGTGCCAGCAGTGATGGGTGGGGCCCTGGGGCCAACGTCCTGACTTTC; CDR3 protein: CASSDGWGPGANVLTF
CDR3 length: 14; D gene: -; J gene: TRBJ1-6; V gene: TRBV2; clone size: few; CDR3 DNA: TGTGCCAGCTCCAGCGAGGGTTCGAATTCACCCCTCCACTTT; CDR3 protein: CASSSEGSNSPLHF
CDR3 length: 17; D gene: TRBD1; J gene: TRBJ2-6; V gene: TRBV28; clone size: few; CDR3 DNA: TGTGCCAGCAGCTCGACAGGGGGTTTCACTGGGGCCAACGTCCTGACTTTC; CDR3 protein: CASSSTGGFTGANVLTF
CDR3 length: 14; D gene: -; J gene: TRBJ2-5; V gene: TRBV19; clone size: once; CDR3 DNA: TGTGCCAGTACCCAAACAGGGTCGGGAGAGACCCAGTACTTC; CDR3 protein: CASTQTGSGETQYF
CDR3 length: 14; D gene: -; J gene: TRBJ1-6; V gene: TRBV18; clone size: -; CDR3 DNA: TGTGCCAGCTCCGCGGGACCCGCGAACTCACCCCTCCACTTT; CDR3 protein: CASSAGPANSPLHF
CDR3 length: 13; D gene: -; J gene: TRBJ1-4; V gene: TRBV5-1; clone size: -; CDR3 DNA: TGCGCCAGCAGCTTGCGACAGAATGAAAAACTGTTTTTT; CDR3 protein: CASSLRQNEKLFF
CDR3 length: 13; D gene: -; J gene: TRBJ1-6; V gene: TRBV18; clone size: -; CDR3 DNA: TGTGCCAGCTCACCCCCGACAGGAGAACCCCTCCACTTT; CDR3 protein: CASSPPTGEPLHF
CDR3 length: 14; D gene: -; J gene: TRBJ1-1; V gene: TRBV2; clone size: -; CDR3 DNA: TGTGCCAGCAGCACCGGGACTCAGGGCACTGAAGCTTTCTTT; CDR3 protein: CASSTGTQGTEAFF
CDR3 length: 16; D gene: TRBD1; J gene: TRBJ1-5; V gene: TRBV28; clone size: -; CDR3 DNA: TGTGCCAGCAGTTTCCTCCCCGGGACAGGGGACCAGCCCCAGCATTTT; CDR3 protein: CASSFLPGTGDQPQHF
CDR3 length: 15; D gene: TRBD1; J gene: TRBJ2-5; V gene: TRBV29-1; clone size: -; CDR3 DNA: TGCAGCGCCATTCCCGGGACAGGGGTAGGGGAGACCCAGTACTTC; CDR3 protein: CSAIPGTGVGETQYF
CDR3 length: 14; D gene: -; J gene: TRBJ2-5; V gene: TRBV5-1; clone size: -; CDR3 DNA: TGCGCCAGCAGCTTGGTAGGGGGCCAAGAGACCCAGTACTTC; CDR3 protein: CASSLVGGQETQYF
CDR3 length: 16; D gene: -; J gene: TRBJ1-2; V gene: TRBV21-1; clone size: -; CDR3 DNA: TGTGCCAGCAGCAGGGTCAACAGGGGTCTTAACTATGGCTACACCTTC; CDR3 protein: CASSRVNRGLNYGYTF
CDR3 length: 15; D gene: -; J gene: TRBJ2-3; V gene: TRBV12-5; clone size: -; CDR3 DNA: TGTGCTAGTGGTTTGACTGGACTCGGGCAAGATACGCAGTATTTT; CDR3 protein: CASGLTGLGQDTQYF
CDR3 length: 14; D gene: -; J gene: TRBJ1-5; V gene: TRBV19; clone size: -; CDR3 DNA: TGTGCCAGTAGTTTCCTAGAGCTCAATCAGCCCCAGCATTTT; CDR3 protein: CASSFLELNQPQHF
CDR3 length: 13; D gene: -; J gene: TRBJ1-2; V gene: TRBV4-1; clone size: -; CDR3 DNA: TGCGCCAGCAGCCCAACAGGGATCGGTGGCTACACCTTC; CDR3 protein: CASSPTGIGGYTF